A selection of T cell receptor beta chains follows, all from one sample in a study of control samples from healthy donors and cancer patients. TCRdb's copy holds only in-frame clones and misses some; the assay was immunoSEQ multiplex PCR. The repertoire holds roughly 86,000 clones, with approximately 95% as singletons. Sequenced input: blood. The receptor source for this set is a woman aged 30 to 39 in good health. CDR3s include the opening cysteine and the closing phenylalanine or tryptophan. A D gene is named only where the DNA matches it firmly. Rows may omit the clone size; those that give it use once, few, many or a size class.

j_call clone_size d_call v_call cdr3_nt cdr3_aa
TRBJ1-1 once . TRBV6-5 TGTGCCAGCGGTTGGACATACACTGAAGCTTTCTTT CASGWTYTEAFF
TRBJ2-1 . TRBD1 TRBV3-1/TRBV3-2 TGTGCCAGCAGCCGGATGGGACAGAGCAATGAGCAGTTCTTC CASSRMGQSNEQFF
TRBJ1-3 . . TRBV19 TGTGCCAGTAGTATGGGGGCTCCTTACTCTGGAAACACCATATATTTT CASSMGAPYSGNTIYF
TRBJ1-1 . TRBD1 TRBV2 TGTGCCAACAGGGGGCTGTCGGGCACTGAAGCTTTCTTT CANRGLSGTEAFF
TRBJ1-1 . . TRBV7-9 TGTGCCAGCACCTCCAGCCGCGACGGGGGAGCTTTCTTT CASTSSRDGGAFF
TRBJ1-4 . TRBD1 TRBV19 TGTGCCAGTAATAGACCGGGACAGGGTAATGAAAAACTGTTTTTT CASNRPGQGNEKLFF
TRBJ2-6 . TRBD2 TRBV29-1 TGCAGCGTTGAGGGAGGGGAAGGTGGGGCCAACGTCCTGACTTTC CSVEGGEGGANVLTF
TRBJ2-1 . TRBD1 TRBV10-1 TGCGCCAGCAGTGAGAGGGGCGACAGGGGAACGCTTACCTACAATGAGCAGTTCTTC CASSERGDRGTLTYNEQFF
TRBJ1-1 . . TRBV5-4 TGTGCCAGCACCCTGCATCCCATGGCCACTGAAGCTTTCTTT CASTLHPMATEAFF
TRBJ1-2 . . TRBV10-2 TGCGCCAGCAGCATACAGCTGAACTATGGCTACACCTTC CASSIQLNYGYTF
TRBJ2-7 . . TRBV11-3 TGTGCCAGCAGCTTATTTGACCGAAGGCTGGGGGAGCAGTACTTC CASSLFDRRLGEQYF
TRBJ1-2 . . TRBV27 TGTGCCAGCAGTTTCAACAGGGATACATATGGCTACACCTTC CASSFNRDTYGYTF
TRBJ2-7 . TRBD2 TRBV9 TGTGCCAGCAGCGTAGGAAGCGGGAGTCTCGACGAGCAGTACTTC CASSVGSGSLDEQYF
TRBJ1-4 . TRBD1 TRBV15 TGTGCCACCAGCAGATCGACCGGGACAGGTGGTGAAAAACTGTTTTTT CATSRSTGTGGEKLFF
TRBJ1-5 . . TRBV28 TGTGCCAGCAGTTTCCGCCTTTTTCACGATAGCAATCAGCCCCAGCATTTT CASSFRLFHDSNQPQHF
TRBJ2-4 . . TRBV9 TGTGCCAGCAGCGTAACCGGCACCAAAAAAGGGGACATTCAGTACTTC CASSVTGTKKGDIQYF
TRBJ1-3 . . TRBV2 TGTGCCAGCAGTGTAGTGGAGACAGGAAACACCATATATTTT CASSVVETGNTIYF
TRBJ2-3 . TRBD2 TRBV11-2 TGTGCCAGCAGCTTAGAGCGGGGGGGCACAGATACGCAGTATTTT CASSLERGGTDTQYF
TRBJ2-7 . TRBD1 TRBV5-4 TGTGCCAGCAGCTTAAGCAGGGGGTCCGCCTACGAGCAGTACTTC CASSLSRGSAYEQYF
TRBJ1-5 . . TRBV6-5 TGTGCCAGCAGACTCGGTGAGGGTAGCAATCAGCCCCAGCATTTT CASRLGEGSNQPQHF
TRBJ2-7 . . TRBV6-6 TGTGCCAGCAGTAACCGGGACAACTCCTACGAGCAGTACTTC CASSNRDNSYEQYF
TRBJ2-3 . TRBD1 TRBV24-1 TGTGCCACCAGCCCCACGGGACAGGGGGCAGATACGCAGTATTTT CATSPTGQGADTQYF
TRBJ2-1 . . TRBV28 TGTGCCAGCAGTTCCCTCTTCGGGGCCTACAATGAGCAGTTCTTC CASSSLFGAYNEQFF
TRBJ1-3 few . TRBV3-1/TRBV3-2 TGTGCCAGCAGCCAATATTCTACGCGTGGAAACACCATATATTTT CASSQYSTRGNTIYF
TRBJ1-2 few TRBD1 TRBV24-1 TGTGCCACCAGTGATAACGGACCCGGGACAGGGGATGGCTACACCTTC CATSDNGPGTGDGYTF
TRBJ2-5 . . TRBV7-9 TGTGCCAGCAGCCGCGGGGGCAAGGGGGAGACCCAGTACTTC CASSRGGKGETQYF
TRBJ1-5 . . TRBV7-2 TGTGCCAGCAGCTTAGTGTCACAGGGCAATCAGCCCCAGCATTTT CASSLVSQGNQPQHF
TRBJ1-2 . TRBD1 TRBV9 TGTGCCTGCTCTAGAGGGGGCGCCACGGGCTACACCTTC CACSRGGATGYTF
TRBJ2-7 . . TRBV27 TGTGCCAGCAGTTTAGAGGCGGGAAGCTCCTACGAGCAGTACTTC CASSLEAGSSYEQYF
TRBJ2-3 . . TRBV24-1 TGTGCCACCAGTGATCCCATGGACGTCTTTACAGATACGCAGTATTTT CATSDPMDVFTDTQYF
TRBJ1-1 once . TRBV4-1 TGCGCCAGCAGCACGAGCTGGAACACTGAAGCTTTCTTT CASSTSWNTEAFF
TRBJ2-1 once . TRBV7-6 TGTGCCAGCAGCTTAAAGAGGACGAAGGGCTACAATGAGCAGTTCTTC CASSLKRTKGYNEQFF
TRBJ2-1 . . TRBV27 TGTGCCAGCAGTTTAGTTCTAAGTTATACCTACAATGAGCAGTTCTTC CASSLVLSYTYNEQFF